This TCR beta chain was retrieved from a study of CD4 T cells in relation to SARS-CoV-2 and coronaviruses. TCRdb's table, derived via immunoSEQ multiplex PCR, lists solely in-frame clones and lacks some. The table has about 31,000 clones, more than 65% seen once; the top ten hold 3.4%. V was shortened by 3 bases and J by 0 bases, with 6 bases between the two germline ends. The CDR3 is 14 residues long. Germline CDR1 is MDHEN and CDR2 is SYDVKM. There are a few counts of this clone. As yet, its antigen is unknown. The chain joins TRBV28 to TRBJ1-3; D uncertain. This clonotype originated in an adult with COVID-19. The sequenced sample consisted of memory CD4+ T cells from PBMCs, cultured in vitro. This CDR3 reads CASSFLDSGNTIYF. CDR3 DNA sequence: TGTGCCAGCAGTTTTCTGGACTCTGGAAACACCATATATTTT.